This is a list of T cell receptor beta chains from one sample in a study of T cells in Graves' hyperthyroidism and ophthalmopathy. TCRdb recomputed calls from the multiplex PCR reads with MiXCR, one row per CDR3 protein. The sample records 500,000 to 600,000 distinct CDR3 sequences, about a sixth being singletons. Sequencing was done on a sample of blood. The receptors were sampled from a woman younger than 30 with Graves' hyperthyroidism. Both conserved end residues are part of each CDR3. Fields, in order: clone size, CDR3 length, D gene, J gene, V gene, CDR3 DNA, CDR3 protein. A D gene is named only where the DNA matches it firmly. Part of the rows lack a size; the others show once, few, many or a class for expanded clones.

>.|15|.|TRBJ1-2|TRBV5-4
TGTGCCAGCAGCTTGCTCGGGGGAAGGGGCTATGGCTACACCTTC
CASSLLGGRGYGYTF
>many|14|.|TRBJ2-1|TRBV12-3/TRBV12-4
TGTGCCAGCAGTTTAGCGGGGCGCTACAATGAGCAGTTCTTC
CASSLAGRYNEQFF
>.|16|.|TRBJ2-3|TRBV20-1
TGCAGTGCTAGTGGTTTCCGGGAGATTAGCACAGATACGCAGTATTTT
CSASGFREISTDTQYF
>.|13|.|TRBJ2-7|TRBV20-1
TGCAGTGCCAGTAAGGGTTTCTCCTACGAGCAGTACTTC
CSASKGFSYEQYF
>many|15|.|TRBJ2-7|TRBV12-3/TRBV12-4
TGTGCCAGCAGTTCTCCCGGGACTGCATCCTACGAGCAGTACTTC
CASSSPGTASYEQYF
>many|13|.|TRBJ1-1|TRBV7-8
TGTGCCAGCAGCTTTAAAGGTCAGGCTGAAGCTTTCTTT
CASSFKGQAEAFF
>.|14|.|TRBJ1-1|TRBV7-9
TGTGCCAGCAGCTCCCCTCCGACGCAGCTCGAAGCTTTCTTT
CASSSPPTQLEAFF
>.|14|TRBD1|TRBJ1-6|TRBV3-1
TGTGCCAGCAGCTATCAGGGGGCAAATTCACCCCTCCACTTT
CASSYQGANSPLHF
>many|14|.|TRBJ1-6|TRBV7-9
TGTGCCAGCAGAACCACAGGGCATGATTCACCCCTCCACTTT
CASRTTGHDSPLHF
>.|12|TRBD1|TRBJ2-7|TRBV29-1
TGCAGCGGGGAGACAGGGTTCTACGAGCAGTACTTC
CSGETGFYEQYF
>.|15|.|TRBJ1-2|TRBV19
TGTGCCAGTAGTATAGGAGGGAGAGCTAACTATGGCTACACCTTC
CASSIGGRANYGYTF
>.|17|TRBD2|TRBJ2-2|TRBV11-2
TGTGCCAGCAGCTATACCCCTAGCGGGGGGGCAAGCGGGGAGCTGTTTTTT
CASSYTPSGGASGELFF
>few|13|.|TRBJ1-1|TRBV20-1
TGCAGTGCCCCTGGGTCCTTGAACACTGAAGCTTTCTTT
CSAPGSLNTEAFF
>few|17|TRBD2|TRBJ2-2|TRBV10-2
TGCGCCAGCGGGGGTCGGGAACTAGCGGGAGAGACCGGGGAGCTGTTTTTT
CASGGRELAGETGELFF
>few|16|TRBD1|TRBJ1-5|TRBV28
TGTGCCAGCAGTGGTAAACAGGGGGTAGGGGGTCAGCCCCAGCATTTT
CASSGKQGVGGQPQHF
>once|17|TRBD2|TRBJ2-5|TRBV7-9
TGTGCCAGCAGCTTAGAAGAGCGGGGGATCTCATTAGAGACCCAGCACTTC
CASSLEERGISLETQHF
>many|15|TRBD1|TRBJ2-3|TRBV28
TGTGCCAGCAGTCCAAGGACAGGGTCGCTTGATACGCAGTATTTT
CASSPRTGSLDTQYF
>many|14|TRBD2|TRBJ2-5|TRBV2
TGTGCCAGCAGGAGGGGACTAGTCCAAGAGACCCAGTACTTC
CASRRGLVQETQYF
>many|16|.|TRBJ1-1|TRBV11-2
TGTGCCAGCAGCCCACGGGGGGGGGGCATGAACACTGAAGCTTTCTTT
CASSPRGGGMNTEAFF
>many|11|.|TRBJ1-2|TRBV2
TGTGCCTCACAGGGCTATCCTGGCTACACCTTC
CASQGYPGYTF
>many|17|TRBD2|TRBJ2-7|TRBV9
TGTGCCAGCAGCGTCGCAACCGGCCTAGCGGGAAAGTACGAGCAGTACTTC
CASSVATGLAGKYEQYF
>few|13|.|TRBJ2-7|TRBV29-1
TGCAGCGGTCGGGGCCCTAGCTCCTACGAGCAGTACTTC
CSGRGPSSYEQYF
>.|12|.|TRBJ2-5|TRBV2
TGTGCCAGCGTGCAGGCGCAAGAGACCCAGTACTTC
CASVQAQETQYF
>.|16|TRBD2|TRBJ2-7|TRBV5-4
TGTGCCAGCAGCACCAAAGTAGCGGGAGGGCCCTACGAGCAGTACTTC
CASSTKVAGGPYEQYF
>.|12|TRBD2|TRBJ2-1|TRBV30
TGTGCCTGGAGTGTACTGCGGACTAGCGGGTTCTTC
CAWSVLRTSGFF
>many|16|TRBD1|TRBJ1-3|TRBV27
TGTGCCAGCAGTCCAGGGGGTTTCCTCTCTGGAAACACCATATATTTT
CASSPGGFLSGNTIYF
>.|16|TRBD1|TRBJ2-7|TRBV7-9
TGTGCCAGCAGCTCTACACCCTGGGGACAGGGACACGAGCAGTACTTC
CASSSTPWGQGHEQYF
>few|15|.|TRBJ1-2|TRBV3-1
TGTGCCAGCAGCCGATCGACAGCCGCTAACTATGGCTACACCTTC
CASSRSTAANYGYTF
>few|14|.|TRBJ2-5|TRBV24-1
TGTGCCACCAGTGATAGGTTGGGAGAAGAGACCCAGTACTTC
CATSDRLGEETQYF
>few|15|TRBD2|TRBJ2-7|TRBV2
TGTGCCAGCAGTGCGGGGACTAGCGGGAGAGGAGAGCAGTACTTC
CASSAGTSGRGEQYF
>few|17|TRBD2|TRBJ2-5|TRBV20-1
TGCAGTGCTAGAGAGGGACTAGCGGGAGGGCCACAAGAGACCCAGTACTTC
CSAREGLAGGPQETQYF
>many|14|.|TRBJ2-3|TRBV12-3/TRBV12-4
TGTGCCAGCAGTTTATCGAGTTACACAGATACGCAGTATTTT
CASSLSSYTDTQYF